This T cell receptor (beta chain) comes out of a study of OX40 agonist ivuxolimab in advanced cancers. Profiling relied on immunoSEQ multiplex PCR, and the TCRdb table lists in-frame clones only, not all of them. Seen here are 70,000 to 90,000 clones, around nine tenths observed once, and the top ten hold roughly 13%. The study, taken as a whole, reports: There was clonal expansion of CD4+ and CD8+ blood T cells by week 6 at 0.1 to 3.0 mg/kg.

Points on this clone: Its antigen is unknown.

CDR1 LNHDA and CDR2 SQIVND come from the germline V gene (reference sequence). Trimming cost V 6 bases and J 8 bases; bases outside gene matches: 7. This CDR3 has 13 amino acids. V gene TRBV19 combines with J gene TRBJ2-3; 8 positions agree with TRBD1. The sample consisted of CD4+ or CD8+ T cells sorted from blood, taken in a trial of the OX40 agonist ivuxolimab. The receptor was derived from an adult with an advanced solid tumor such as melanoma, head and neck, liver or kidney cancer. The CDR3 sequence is CASSGQGTGTQYF. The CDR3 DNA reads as TGTGCCAGTAGCGGACAGGGCACCGGTACGCAGTATTTT.